The rows below give T cell receptor beta chains drawn from one sample of a study of cytomegalovirus exposure and HLA in healthy donors. The table came from immunoSEQ multiplex PCR; TCRdb's copy has only in-frame clones and leaves some out. Of roughly 65,000 clones in the sample, approximately 92% are singletons; the top ten hold roughly 5.2%. The sample was PBMCs. The receptor set was obtained from a man aged 18 to 29 in good health and CMV-seropositive. Both conserved end residues are part of each CDR3. Each record gives: V gene, D gene, J gene, CDR3 length, clone size, CDR3 protein, CDR3 DNA. The D gene is left open where the match is weak. Some rows mark clone size as missing; the rest say once, few, many or name a class of expanded clone.

>TRBV29-1|.|TRBJ1-5|13|.
CSVAGQNNQPQHF
TGCAGCGTTGCCGGACAGAACAATCAGCCCCAGCATTTT
>TRBV5-6|.|TRBJ2-7|14|.
CASSWEGHSYEQYF
TGTGCCAGCAGCTGGGAGGGACACTCCTACGAGCAGTACTTC
>TRBV7-3|TRBD1|TRBJ2-7|13|once
CASSMTGGGEQYF
TGTGCCAGCAGCATGACAGGGGGCGGCGAGCAGTACTTC
>TRBV11-2|TRBD2|TRBJ2-1|15|.
CASSFAASGRNEQFF
TGTGCCAGCAGCTTTGCGGCTAGCGGGAGGAATGAGCAGTTCTTC
>TRBV29-1|.|TRBJ1-2|14|.
CSVEDQPGVGGYTF
TGCAGCGTTGAAGATCAACCAGGGGTAGGAGGCTACACCTTC
>TRBV29-1|.|TRBJ2-7|14|.
CSAAPGGSGYEQYF
TGCAGCGCAGCTCCTGGGGGGAGTGGCTACGAGCAGTACTTC
>TRBV15|.|TRBJ1-5|14|.
CATSTVPGLQPQHF
TGTGCCACCAGCACCGTACCGGGACTTCAGCCCCAGCATTTT
>TRBV9|.|TRBJ1-4|16|.
CASSVGDRTTNEKLFF
TGTGCCAGCAGCGTAGGAGACAGGACAACTAATGAAAAACTGTTTTTT
>TRBV9|.|TRBJ2-5|14|.
CASSPRDNQETQYF
TGTGCCAGCAGCCCCCGGGACAATCAAGAGACCCAGTACTTC
>TRBV11-3|.|TRBJ1-2|18|.
CASSLEVDVWGGNDGYTF
TGTGCCAGCAGCTTAGAGGTGGACGTGTGGGGAGGGAATGATGGCTACACCTTC
>TRBV5-1|.|TRBJ2-7|14|.
CASSTQSLQNEQYF
TGCGCCAGCAGTACACAGTCCCTCCAAAACGAGCAGTACTTC
>TRBV27|.|TRBJ2-7|16|.
CASSPLTRRGSYEQYF
TGTGCCAGCAGTCCCCTCACTAGACGAGGCAGTTACGAGCAGTACTTC
>TRBV19|.|TRBJ2-3|17|.
CASKGLLGGSETDTQYF
TGTGCCAGTAAAGGCTTGTTGGGGGGATCGGAGACAGATACGCAGTATTTT
>TRBV7-7|.|TRBJ2-5|15|.
CASSQDPGGQETQYF
TGTGCTAGCAGCCAGGACCCCGGGGGCCAAGAGACCCAGTACTTC
>TRBV11-1|TRBD1|TRBJ2-1|15|.
CASSSRDRADNEQFF
TGTGCCAGCAGCTCGCGAGACAGGGCTGACAATGAGCAGTTCTTC